These 26 T cell receptor beta chains came from one sample sequenced in a study of response to subunit inactivated influenza vaccine. TCRdb re-called the RT-PCR reads through MiXCR, storing one row per CDR3 protein. This sample has 500,000 or so distinct CDR3 sequences; about 15% occur once, and the top ten carry less than 4%. The material was CD4+ T cells sorted from PBMCs, obtained roughly 24 months after vaccination. These receptors originate from a man between 50 and 75 years old who received an inactivated influenza vaccine.

This clonotype was seen only a few times. The chain is built from TRBV6-5 and TRBJ1-1; TRBD1 matches 7 bases. The V segment lost 0 bases and the J segment 5 bases; nucleotides outside the gene matches: 9. The CDR3 extends over 16 amino acids. The V gene's germline CDR1 is MNHEY and CDR2 SVGAGI. CDR3 nucleotides: TGTGCCAGCAGTTACTCGCGTCGAGCAGGGGGGACTGAAGCTTTCTTT. Protein sequence: CASSYSRRAGGTEAFF.

The chain recombines TRBV15 with TRBJ2-1; D is perhaps TRBD2 (5 bases). The length of the CDR3 is 15 residues. The V gene lost 0 bases and the J gene lost 4 bases, with 10 bases spanning the gap. The germline V gene has CDR1 LNHNV and CDR2 YYDKDF (reference sequence). CDR3 DNA: TGTGCCACCAGCAGAGAGGCAGGAGGTTACAATGAGCAGTTCTTC. It yields the protein CATSREAGGYNEQFF.

The rearrangement uses TRBV20-1 and TRBJ2-2; D is possibly TRBD1 or TRBD2 (6 bases each). Germline loops: CDR1 DFQATT, CDR2 SNEGSKA (reference sequence). CDR3 length: 13 residues. The V end was cut by 5 bases, the J end by 5 bases, with 12 bases between. The CDR3 loop reads CSAARGETGELFF. In DNA form, the CDR3 reads TGCAGTGCTGCGAGGGGGGAAACCGGGGAGCTGTTTTTT.

The chain has TRBV2 and TRBJ2-3; 8 positions match TRBD2. With V trimmed by 4 bases and J by 3 bases, 9 bases remained unmatched. The CDR3 loop spans 16 amino acids. Germline V gene lookup returns CDR1 SNHLY and CDR2 FYNNEI. The CDR3 sequence: CASSADSGVETDTQYF. The CDR3 region has the DNA TGTGCCAGCAGTGCGGATAGCGGGGTGGAGACAGATACGCAGTATTTT.

V gene TRBV4-1 combines with J gene TRBJ2-4; D possibly corresponds to TRBD1 (6 bases). Germline V CDR1 and CDR2: MGHRA, YSYEKL. The ends were cut back, 1 base at V and 4 bases at J, with 8 bases in the middle. The CDR3 is 14 residues long. CDR3 DNA: TGCGCCAGCAGCCAAGTACAGGGTAAAAACATTCAGTACTTC. Its protein product is CASSQVQGKNIQYF.

This clonotype was recorded a few times. The chain recombines TRBV7-2 with TRBJ2-3; D is uncertain. The germline V gene encodes CDR1 SGHTA and CDR2 FQGNSA. This CDR3 has 14 amino acids. The V end was cut by 1 base, the J end by 4 bases, with 9 bases between. The CDR3 loop is CASSLGSPPDTQYF. DNA for the CDR3: TGTGCCAGCAGCTTAGGTTCTCCCCCAGATACGCAGTATTTT.

The table lists this clonotype with a few counts. The chain links TRBV29-1 to TRBJ2-3; no clear D gene. Trimming cost V 4 bases and J 2 bases, with 7 bases left between them. Germline CDR1 reads SQVTM; CDR2 reads ANQGSEA. This CDR3 spans 12 amino acids. In DNA, the CDR3 is TGCAGCGTTGGGCTCCCCACAGATACGCAGTATTTT. This gives the protein CSVGLPTDTQYF.

This clonotype was seen a handful of times. The V call is TRBV11-1, the J call TRBJ1-2; no definite D call. This CDR3 has 15 residues. V was trimmed by 5 bases and J by 4 bases, leaving 17 bases between them. Germline V gives CDR1 SGHAT, CDR2 FQDESV (reference sequence). The CDR3 DNA reads as TGTGCCAGCAGCCGTACTCCGATACCCACCTATGGCTACACCTTC. The encoded protein is CASSRTPIPTYGYTF.

This clonotype was recorded a few times. J is TRBJ2-2 and V is TRBV7-3, with D unresolved. The CDR3 length is 15 residues. Germline V gene lookup returns CDR1 SGHTA and CDR2 FQGTGA. The V gene lost 5 bases and the J gene lost 4 bases, with 14 bases spanning the gap. The CDR3 bases are TGTGCCAGCAGCCCGTCTAACGTACCCACCGGGGAGCTGTTTTTT. Its protein product is CASSPSNVPTGELFF.

The CDR3 DNA is TGTGCCAGCAGCCGGGGGGTTGGTGAGCAGTTCTTC. It specifies CASSRGVGEQFF. This sequence joins TRBV27 and TRBJ2-1, with TRBD2 identical over 7 bases. The V segment lost 6 bases and the J segment 9 bases; nucleotides outside the gene matches: 5. This CDR3 comprises 12 residues. Germline V gives CDR1 MNHEY, CDR2 SMNVEV (reference sequence).

In this sample, this clonotype turned up many times. This chain joins TRBV20-1 and TRBJ2-1; D unresolved. Trimming cost V 6 bases and J 0 bases, with 15 bases left between them. The germline CDR1 and CDR2 sequences are DFQATT and SNEGSKA (reference sequence). This CDR3 has 15 residues. The CDR3 region is CSATTWRSSYNEQFF. The CDR3 DNA reads as TGCAGTGCGACGACCTGGCGGAGCTCCTACAATGAGCAGTTCTTC.

This clonotype came up a few times. The chain combines TRBV12-3 or TRBV12-4 with TRBJ1-5; D not resolved. This CDR3 is 14 amino acids long. Between the trimmed V and J ends, which lost 5 bases and 1 base, there was a span of 9 bases. For the CDR3, the DNA is TGTGCCAGCAGTAAGGGCGTAAGCAATCAGCCCCAGCATTTT. This sequence encodes CASSKGVSNQPQHF.

The chain carries TRBV28 and TRBJ2-5, with 10 bases fitting TRBD1. CDR1 is MDHEN and CDR2 is SYDVKM in the germline V gene. V trimming: 2 bases; J trimming: 5 bases; junction bases outside the gene matches: 8. CDR3 length: 16 amino acids. The DNA for the CDR3 is TGTGCCAGCAGTTTACCCGGGACAGGGGAGTCGGAGACCCAGTACTTC. Amino acid sequence: CASSLPGTGESETQYF.

This clonotype has a count of ten or more. The chain is built from TRBV29-1 and TRBJ2-2; D gene unclear. V lost 4 bases to trimming and J lost 4 bases, with 16 bases between them. Germline V gene lookup returns CDR1 SQVTM and CDR2 ANQGSEA. The CDR3 has 15 residues. CDR3 loop: CSVVLAGIGTGELFF. Written as DNA, the CDR3 is TGCAGCGTTGTTTTGGCAGGCATTGGCACCGGGGAGCTGTTTTTT.

There are a few counts of this clonotype. This chain connects TRBV6-1 to TRBJ1-6; 9 bases are shared with TRBD1. V was clipped by 6 bases and J by 10 bases; unmatched bases: 10. The germline V gene encodes CDR1 MNHNS and CDR2 SASEGT. The CDR3 is made up of 15 amino acids. CDR3 coding DNA: TGTGCCAGCAGCCCATCCGGGACAGGGCGATCACCCCTCCACTTT. Translating it yields CASSPSGTGRSPLHF.

The genes are TRBV20-1 and TRBJ2-3, with D perhaps being TRBD1 or TRBD2 (5 bases each). The V gene's germline CDR1 is DFQATT and CDR2 SNEGSKA (reference sequence). The CDR3 loop spans 14 amino acids. V shed 2 bases and J shed 2 bases, with 11 bases lying between them. The CDR3 protein is CSARRDRVTDTQYF. In DNA form, the CDR3 reads TGCAGTGCTAGACGGGACCGAGTCACAGATACGCAGTATTTT.

This clonotype was recorded a few times. This chain links TRBV5-1 with TRBJ2-3; weak D call: TRBD2 (5 bases). Germline CDR1 reads SGHRS; CDR2 reads YFSETQ. Between the trimmed V and J ends, which lost 7 bases and 0 bases, there was a span of 9 bases. The CDR3 has 13 residues. CDR3 nucleotide sequence: TGCGCCAGCTGGACTCAAAGCACAGATACGCAGTATTTT. This sequence encodes CASWTQSTDTQYF.

The rearrangement uses TRBV4-3 and TRBJ1-2; 7 nucleotides align to TRBD1. CDR1 and CDR2 from the germline V gene are LGHNA and YSLEER. The V gene end was trimmed by 1 base and the J gene end by 7 bases; junction bases not matched to a gene: 6. The CDR3 covers 14 residues. CDR3 amino acids: CASSQAQGVGGYTF. CDR3 in DNA: TGCGCCAGCAGCCAAGCCCAGGGGGTCGGTGGCTACACCTTC.

This clonotype was seen ten or more times. The chain recombines TRBV6-1 with TRBJ2-3, with D unclear. From germline, CDR1 is MNHNS and CDR2 SASEGT. Trimming removed 6 bases from V and 1 base from J, with 11 bases in between. The length of the CDR3 is 14 residues. CDR3 amino acids: CASSQDGGTDTQYF. The CDR3 coding sequence is TGTGCCAGCAGCCAAGACGGAGGCACAGATACGCAGTATTTT.

This clonotype was seen a handful of times. The genes are TRBV5-1 and TRBJ2-5, with D tentatively TRBD2 (6 bases). The V gene's germline CDR1 is SGHRS and CDR2 YFSETQ. The CDR3 extends over 14 amino acids. Trimming left V 1 base short and J 7 bases short, with 14 bases between. The CDR3 loop is CASSLMGGRATQYF. The CDR3 coding sequence is TGCGCCAGCAGCTTGATGGGGGGAAGGGCGACCCAGTACTTC.

There are a few counts of this clonotype. The chain recombines TRBV9 with TRBJ2-3; D remains unclear. The CDR3 length is 14 residues. V was trimmed by 6 bases and J by 5 bases, leaving 16 bases between them. Germline V lookup: CDR1 SGDLS, CDR2 YYNGEE. The DNA for the CDR3 is TGTGCCAGCAACCTGGCCGGTTCAGTAGATACGCAGTATTTT. It is translated as CASNLAGSVDTQYF.

This clonotype turned up a few times. This chain joins TRBV7-2 and TRBJ2-3, with 10 positions matching TRBD1. V trimming: 2 bases; J trimming: 3 bases; junction bases outside the gene matches: 5. The CDR3 is 16 amino acids. Germline V gene sequence: CDR1 SGHTA, CDR2 FQGNSA. The CDR3 DNA reads as TGTGCCAGCAGCTTAAGTCAGGGACAGGGGACAGATACGCAGTATTTT. Translation: CASSLSQGQGTDTQYF.

Here the CDR3 DNA reads TGTGCCAGCACCGCGGACAGGTTGTCCTACGAGCAGTACTTC. Amino acid sequence: CASTADRLSYEQYF. The chain uses TRBV7-2 and TRBJ2-7; 7 nucleotides match TRBD1. This CDR3 is 14 amino acids long. Looked up from germline, CDR1 is SGHTA and CDR2 is FQGNSA. With V trimmed by 7 bases and J by 1 base, 7 bases remained unmatched.

The chain joins TRBV5-6 to TRBJ1-6; weak D call: TRBD1 (5 bases). This CDR3 comprises 15 residues. Per the germline V gene, CDR1 is SGHDT and CDR2 is YYEEEE. Trimming pared 2 bases from V and 6 bases from J, leaving 12 bases between. The CDR3 region is CASSFSGLANSPLHF. DNA for the CDR3: TGTGCCAGCAGCTTTTCAGGGCTTGCTAATTCACCCCTCCACTTT.

This sequence joins TRBV14 and TRBJ2-7; 9 nucleotides agree with TRBD1. J lost 3 bases, V lost 5 bases, and 8 bases had no gene match. Germline V gene data show CDR1 as SGHDN and CDR2 as FVKESK. This CDR3 contains 15 residues. In DNA, the CDR3 is TGTGCCAGCAGCAAGTCGGGACAGGGATACTACGAGCAGTACTTC. Its translation: CASSKSGQGYYEQYF.

V gene TRBV20-1 combines with J gene TRBJ2-1; the match to TRBD2 covers 8 bases. The CDR3 is made up of 14 amino acids. Germline loops: CDR1 DFQATT, CDR2 SNEGSKA (reference sequence). After removal of 0 bases from V and 6 bases from J, the junction contained 4 bases not matched to a gene. In nucleotides, the CDR3 is TGCAGTGCTAGAGAAGCGGGAGCATCCAATGAGCAGTTCTTC. Translating it yields CSAREAGASNEQFF.